Listed below are T cell receptor beta chains from one sample, sequenced in a study of shared clonotypes between healthy human individuals. The assay was immunoSEQ multiplex PCR, and TCRdb's table has in-frame clones only and misses some. This sample has nearly 600,000 clones, with around 95% found just once. The sample was naive CD8+ T cells sorted from blood. These TCRs come from a woman between 25 and 40 years old in good health. CDR3s include the opening cysteine and the closing phenylalanine or tryptophan. D genes are given only for firm matches. The size field is filled for only some rows; it gives once, few, many or a size class.

TRBV5-6,-,-,TRBJ2-1,CASSYWSRSSYNEQFF,TGTGCCAGCAGCTACTGGTCCCGGAGCTCCTACAATGAGCAGTTCTTC
TRBV29-1,-,TRBD1,TRBJ1-1,CSGGQQGPRGITEAFF,TGCAGCGGCGGCCAACAGGGGCCACGGGGTATCACTGAAGCTTTCTTT
TRBV19,-,-,TRBJ1-1,CASSITPPTEAFF,TGTGCCAGTAGTATCACGCCCCCGACTGAAGCTTTCTTT
TRBV27,-,-,TRBJ1-4,CASSLVATNEKLFF,TGTGCCAGCAGTTTGGTTGCAACTAATGAAAAACTGTTTTTT
TRBV7-6,-,-,TRBJ2-7,CASSLGALQGIHEQYF,TGTGCCAGCAGCTTAGGGGCTTTGCAGGGAATCCACGAGCAGTACTTC
TRBV6-6,-,-,TRBJ1-4,CASSGPGQLNEKLFF,TGTGCCAGCAGTGGTCCGGGACAACTTAATGAAAAACTGTTTTTT
TRBV29-1,-,-,TRBJ2-6,CSVQDRDYDTGANVLTF,TGCAGCGTTCAAGACAGGGACTACGATACTGGGGCCAACGTCCTGACTTTC
TRBV19,-,TRBD1,TRBJ1-1,CASRQDRENTEAFF,TGTGCCAGTAGACAGGACAGGGAGAACACTGAAGCTTTCTTT
TRBV5-1,-,TRBD1,TRBJ2-7,CASSEGQGSYEQYF,TGCGCCAGCAGCGAAGGACAGGGGAGCTACGAGCAGTACTTC
TRBV7-9,-,-,TRBJ2-1,CASSLVAVRRYNEQFF,TGTGCCAGCAGCTTAGTAGCGGTGAGGCGGTACAATGAGCAGTTCTTC
TRBV6-1,-,-,TRBJ1-5,CASSEGQNQPQHF,TGTGCCAGCAGTGAAGGACAGAATCAGCCCCAGCATTTT
TRBV7-9,-,TRBD2,TRBJ2-7,CASSPLPTSGIYEQYF,TGTGCCAGCAGCCCCCTCCCAACTAGCGGGATCTACGAGCAGTACTTC
TRBV6-6,-,-,TRBJ2-7,CASSPSREGTYEQYF,TGTGCCAGCAGTCCGTCCCGTGAGGGAACCTACGAGCAGTACTTC
TRBV5-6,-,-,TRBJ2-7,CASSFQSAYEQYF,TGTGCCAGCAGCTTCCAGAGTGCCTACGAGCAGTACTTC
TRBV19,-,TRBD1,TRBJ2-7,CASSSGTGGYEQYF,TGTGCCAGTAGTAGCGGGACAGGGGGCTACGAGCAGTACTTC
TRBV16,-,TRBD1,TRBJ1-1,CASSQGLDRPKGPGAFF,TGTGCCAGCAGCCAAGGCCTGGACAGGCCCAAGGGCCCGGGAGCTTTCTTT
TRBV6-5,-,-,TRBJ2-5,CASSYNGETQYF,TGTGCCAGCAGTTACAACGGCGAGACCCAGTACTTC
TRBV27,-,-,TRBJ1-5,CASSSSGSQPQHF,TGTGCCAGCAGTTCCTCAGGGAGTCAGCCCCAGCATTTT
TRBV5-1,-,TRBD2,TRBJ2-1,CASSLGLAQVGYNEQFF,TGCGCCAGCAGTCTCGGACTAGCGCAGGTGGGTTACAATGAGCAGTTCTTC
TRBV28,-,TRBD2,TRBJ2-7,CANRRGTGLAEHEQYF,TGTGCCAACAGGAGGGGAACCGGACTAGCTGAGCACGAGCAGTACTTC
TRBV9,-,TRBD2,TRBJ2-1,CASSVMGLAASSYNEQFF,TGTGCCAGCAGCGTCATGGGACTAGCGGCTAGCTCCTACAATGAGCAGTTCTTC
TRBV27,few,TRBD1,TRBJ1-2,CASSSYRGGYTF,TGTGCCAGCAGTTCATACAGGGGTGGCTACACCTTC
TRBV6-6,-,-,TRBJ2-7,CASGVGTKREQYF,TGTGCCAGTGGTGTAGGGACAAAAAGGGAGCAGTACTTC
TRBV6-1,-,-,TRBJ1-1,CAIEGWRAFF,TGTGCCATTGAAGGGTGGAGGGCTTTCTTT
TRBV27,-,-,TRBJ2-2,CASSSWDGATGELFF,TGTGCCAGCAGTTCTTGGGACGGCGCCACCGGGGAGCTGTTTTTT
TRBV13,-,TRBD2,TRBJ2-1,CASSLWGTSGINEQFF,TGTGCCAGCAGCTTATGGGGGACTAGCGGGATCAATGAGCAGTTCTTC
TRBV6-5,once,TRBD2,TRBJ2-3,CASSGLAGAADTQYF,TGTGCCAGCTCTGGACTAGCGGGAGCGGCAGATACGCAGTATTTT
TRBV6-5,-,-,TRBJ2-3,CASSYSSTDTQYF,TGTGCCAGCAGTTACTCCAGCACAGATACGCAGTATTTT
TRBV15,-,-,TRBJ2-2,CATSSGTTNTGELFF,TGTGCCACCAGCAGTGGGACGACGAACACCGGGGAGCTGTTTTTT
TRBV5-1,-,TRBD2,TRBJ2-7,CASSLEPSGSYEQYF,TGCGCCAGCAGCTTGGAGCCTAGCGGGAGTTACGAGCAGTACTTC
TRBV15,-,-,TRBJ2-2,CATSRPHPSLQSTGELFF,TGTGCCACCAGCAGACCCCACCCCTCCCTACAGAGCACCGGGGAGCTGTTTTTT
TRBV5-1,-,-,TRBJ2-7,CASSEATGSYEQYF,TGCGCCAGCAGCGAAGCCACGGGGTCCTACGAGCAGTACTTC
TRBV5-6,-,-,TRBJ1-1,CASSFGTAEAFF,TGTGCCAGCAGCTTCGGGACCGCTGAAGCTTTCTTT
TRBV13,-,-,TRBJ2-7,CASRLGGVGSYEQYF,TGTGCCAGCAGACTAGGGGGAGTTGGATCCTACGAGCAGTACTTC
TRBV5-1,-,TRBD2,TRBJ2-7,CASSSRTSGSIEQYF,TGCGCCAGCAGCTCGAGGACTAGCGGGAGTATCGAGCAGTACTTC
TRBV4-1,-,-,TRBJ1-1,CASSQDHAGTEAFF,TGCGCCAGCAGCCAAGATCATGCAGGCACTGAAGCTTTCTTT
TRBV2,-,-,TRBJ2-4,CASSEGGNIQYF,TGTGCCAGCAGTGAAGGGGGGAACATTCAGTACTTC
TRBV5-6,-,-,TRBJ2-1,CASSLDRGSVDEQFF,TGTGCCAGCAGCTTGGATAGGGGATCGGTGGATGAGCAGTTCTTC
TRBV28,-,-,TRBJ1-1,CASGSRTEAFF,TGTGCCAGCGGATCCCGGACTGAAGCTTTCTTT
TRBV10-1,once,-,TRBJ1-1,CASGADPNTEAFF,TGCGCCAGCGGAGCAGACCCGAACACTGAAGCTTTCTTT
TRBV19,-,-,TRBJ2-7,CASSWDPLREQYF,TGTGCCAGTAGTTGGGACCCATTAAGGGAGCAGTACTTC
TRBV19,-,TRBD2,TRBJ2-1,CASIGGGSHANEQFF,TGTGCCAGTATTGGTGGCGGGAGTCACGCCAATGAGCAGTTCTTC